Here is one TCR beta chain with its context. TCR beta cDNA was generated via 5'RACE template switching incorporating UMIs. One entry per CDR3 protein, without DNA, is what TCRdb gives after re-calling the 5' RACE reads. Its listing shows some 460,000 distinct CDR3 sequences. This sample is part of a study of T cells expressing NK-cell markers. For the study at large: The TCR beta repertoires were obtained from sorted CD3+CD56+NKG2C+, CD3+CD56+NKG2C- and CD3+CD56-NKG2C+ T cells. Serological testing identified seven of the eight sequenced donors as HCMV-seropositive and one as seronegative.

Per germline, CDR1 SGDLS and CDR2 YYNGEE. CDR3 length equals 15 residues. The gene calls are TRBV9 and TRBJ1-1; TCRdb lists TRBD1, though no DNA is available to test this call. Sequenced input: blood T cells: a sorted CD56 or NKG2C T cell subset, CD4+ or CD8+ T cells, or bulk PBMC T cells (not recorded which). The sequence was collected from a woman between 50 and 59 years old in good health. The CDR3 spells CASSVAGGESTEAFF.